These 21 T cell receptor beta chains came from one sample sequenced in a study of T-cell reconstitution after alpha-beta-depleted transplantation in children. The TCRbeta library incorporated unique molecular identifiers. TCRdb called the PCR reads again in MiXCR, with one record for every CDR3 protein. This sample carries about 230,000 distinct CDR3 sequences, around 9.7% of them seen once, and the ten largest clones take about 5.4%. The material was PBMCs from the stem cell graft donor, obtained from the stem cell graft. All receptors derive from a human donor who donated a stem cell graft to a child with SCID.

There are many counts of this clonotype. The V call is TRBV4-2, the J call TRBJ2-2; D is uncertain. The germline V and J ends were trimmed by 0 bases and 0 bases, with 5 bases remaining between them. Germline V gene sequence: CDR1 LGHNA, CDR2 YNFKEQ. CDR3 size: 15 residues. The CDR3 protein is CASSQDVANTGELFF. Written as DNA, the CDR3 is TGTGCCAGCAGCCAAGATGTCGCGAACACCGGGGAGCTGTTTTTT.

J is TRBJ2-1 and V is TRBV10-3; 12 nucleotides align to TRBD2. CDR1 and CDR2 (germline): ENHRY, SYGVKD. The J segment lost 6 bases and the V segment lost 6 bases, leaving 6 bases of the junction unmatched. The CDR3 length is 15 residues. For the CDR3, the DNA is TGTGCCATCAGAGCTCTAGCGGGGGGGCCCAATGAGCAGTTCTTC. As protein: CAIRALAGGPNEQFF.

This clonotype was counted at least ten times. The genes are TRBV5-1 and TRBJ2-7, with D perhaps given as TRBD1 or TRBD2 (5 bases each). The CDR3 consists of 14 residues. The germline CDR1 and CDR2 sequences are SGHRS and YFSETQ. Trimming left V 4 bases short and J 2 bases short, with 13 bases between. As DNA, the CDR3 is TGCGCCAGCAGCACCCGGGACGGGACCTACGAGCAGTACTTC. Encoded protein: CASSTRDGTYEQYF.

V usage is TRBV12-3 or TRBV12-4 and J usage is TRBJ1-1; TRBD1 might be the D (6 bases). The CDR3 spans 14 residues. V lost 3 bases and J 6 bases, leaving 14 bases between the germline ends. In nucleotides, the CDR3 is TGTGCCAGCAGTTTTTTGGGGGGCCGGGCTGAAGCTTTCTTT. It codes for CASSFLGGRAEAFF.

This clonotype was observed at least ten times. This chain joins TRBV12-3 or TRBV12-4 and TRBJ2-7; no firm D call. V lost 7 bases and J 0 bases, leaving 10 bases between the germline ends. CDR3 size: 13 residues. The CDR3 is CASMSGGSYEQYF. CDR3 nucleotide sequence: TGTGCCAGCATGTCCGGCGGCTCCTACGAGCAGTACTTC.

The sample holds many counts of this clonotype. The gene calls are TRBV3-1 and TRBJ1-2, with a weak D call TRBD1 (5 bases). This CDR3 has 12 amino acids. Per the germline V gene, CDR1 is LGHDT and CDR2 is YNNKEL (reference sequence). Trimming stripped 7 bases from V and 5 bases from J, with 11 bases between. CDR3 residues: CASTGTGYGYTF. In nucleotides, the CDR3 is TGTGCCAGCACCGGGACTGGATATGGCTACACCTTC.

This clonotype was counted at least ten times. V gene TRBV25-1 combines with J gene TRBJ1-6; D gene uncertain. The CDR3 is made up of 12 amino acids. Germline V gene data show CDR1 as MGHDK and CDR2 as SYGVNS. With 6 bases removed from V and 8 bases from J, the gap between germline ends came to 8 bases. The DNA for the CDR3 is TGTGCCAGCAGCCAAAATTATTCACCCCTCCACTTT. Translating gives CASSQNYSPLHF.

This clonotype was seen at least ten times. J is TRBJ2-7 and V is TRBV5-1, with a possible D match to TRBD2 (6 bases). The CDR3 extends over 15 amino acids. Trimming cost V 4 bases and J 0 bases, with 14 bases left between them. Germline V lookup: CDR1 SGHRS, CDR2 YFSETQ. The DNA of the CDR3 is TGCGCCAGCAGCCCGGACGGACTAAGCTCCTACGAGCAGTACTTC. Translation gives CASSPDGLSSYEQYF.

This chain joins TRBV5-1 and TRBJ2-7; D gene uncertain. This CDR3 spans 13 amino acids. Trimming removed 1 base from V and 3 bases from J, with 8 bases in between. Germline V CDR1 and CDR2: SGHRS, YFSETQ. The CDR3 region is CASSLSTDYEQYF. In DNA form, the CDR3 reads TGCGCCAGCAGCTTGTCCACGGACTACGAGCAGTACTTC. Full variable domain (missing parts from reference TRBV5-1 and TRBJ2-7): KAGVTQTPRYLIKTRGQQVTLSCSPISGHRSVSWYQQTPGQGLQFLFEYFSETQRNKGNFPGRFSGRQFSNSRSEMNVSTLELGDSALYLCASSLSTDYEQYFGPGTRLTVT.

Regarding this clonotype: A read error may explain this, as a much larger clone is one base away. The chain's CDR3 is CASSAQGGFSEQYF. As DNA, the CDR3 is TGTGCCAGCAGCGCACAGGGAGGGTTTAGCGAGCAGTACTTC. V and J are TRBV9 and TRBJ2-7; D may be TRBD2 (7 bases). Germline CDR1 reads SGDLS; CDR2 reads YYNGEE. The germline V and J ends were trimmed by 3 bases and 6 bases, with 16 bases remaining between them. This CDR3 is 14 amino acids long.

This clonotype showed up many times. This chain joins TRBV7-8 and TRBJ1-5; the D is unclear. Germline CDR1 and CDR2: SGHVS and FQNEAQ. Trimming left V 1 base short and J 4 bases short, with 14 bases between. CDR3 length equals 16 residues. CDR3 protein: CASSLEGMGTNQPQHF. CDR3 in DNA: TGTGCCAGCAGCTTAGAAGGGATGGGTACAAATCAGCCCCAGCATTTT.

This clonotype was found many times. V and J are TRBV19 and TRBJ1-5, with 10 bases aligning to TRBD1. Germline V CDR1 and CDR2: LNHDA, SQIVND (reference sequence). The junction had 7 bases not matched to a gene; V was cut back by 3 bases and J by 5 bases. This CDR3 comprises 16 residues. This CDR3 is CASSIFDRGHDQPQHF. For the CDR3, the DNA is TGTGCCAGTAGTATCTTTGACAGGGGGCATGATCAGCCCCAGCATTTT.

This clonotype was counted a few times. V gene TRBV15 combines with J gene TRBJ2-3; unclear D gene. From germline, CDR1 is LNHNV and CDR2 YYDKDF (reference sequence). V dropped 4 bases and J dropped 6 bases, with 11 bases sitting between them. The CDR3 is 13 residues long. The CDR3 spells CATSIGGIDTQYF. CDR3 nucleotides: TGTGCCACCAGCATAGGTGGAATTGATACGCAGTATTTT.

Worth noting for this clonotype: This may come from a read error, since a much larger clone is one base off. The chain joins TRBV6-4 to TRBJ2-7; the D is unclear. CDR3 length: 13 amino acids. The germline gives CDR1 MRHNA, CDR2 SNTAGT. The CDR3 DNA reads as TGTGCCAGCAGTGTAGGCCTTTCCTACGAGCAGTCCTTC. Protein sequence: CASSVGLSYEQSF.

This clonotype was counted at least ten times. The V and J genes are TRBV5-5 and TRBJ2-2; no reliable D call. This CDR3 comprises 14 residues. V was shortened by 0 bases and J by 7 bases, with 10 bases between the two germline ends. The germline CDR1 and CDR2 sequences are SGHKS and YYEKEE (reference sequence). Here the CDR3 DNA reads TGTGCCAGCAGCTTGGCCGGGTGGAGCGGGGAGCTGTTTTTT. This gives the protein CASSLAGWSGELFF.

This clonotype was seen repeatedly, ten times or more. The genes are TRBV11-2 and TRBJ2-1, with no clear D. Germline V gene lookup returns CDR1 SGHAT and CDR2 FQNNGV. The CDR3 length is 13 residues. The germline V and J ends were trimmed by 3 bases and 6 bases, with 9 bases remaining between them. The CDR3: CASSFSRINEQFF. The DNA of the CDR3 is TGTGCCAGCAGCTTTTCGAGGATCAATGAGCAGTTCTTC.

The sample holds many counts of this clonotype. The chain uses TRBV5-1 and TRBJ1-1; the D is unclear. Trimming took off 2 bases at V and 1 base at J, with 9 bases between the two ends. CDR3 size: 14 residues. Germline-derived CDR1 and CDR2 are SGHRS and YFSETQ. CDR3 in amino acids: CASSFYNPNTEAFF. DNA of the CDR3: TGCGCCAGCAGCTTCTACAACCCGAACACTGAAGCTTTCTTT.

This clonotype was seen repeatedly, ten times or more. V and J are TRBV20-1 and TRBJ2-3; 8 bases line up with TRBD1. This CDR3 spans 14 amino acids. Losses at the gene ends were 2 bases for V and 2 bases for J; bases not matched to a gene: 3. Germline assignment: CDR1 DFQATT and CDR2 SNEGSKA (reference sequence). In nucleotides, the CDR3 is TGCAGTGCTAGACAGGGGGCCCCCACAGATACGCAGTATTTT. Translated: CSARQGAPTDTQYF.

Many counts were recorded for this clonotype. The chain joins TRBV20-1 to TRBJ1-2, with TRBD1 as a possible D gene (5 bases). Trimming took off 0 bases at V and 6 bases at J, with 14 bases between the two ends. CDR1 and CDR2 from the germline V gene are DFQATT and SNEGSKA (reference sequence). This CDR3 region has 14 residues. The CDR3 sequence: CSARDLRGADGYTF. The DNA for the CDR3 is TGCAGTGCTAGAGATTTGAGAGGGGCAGATGGCTACACCTTC.

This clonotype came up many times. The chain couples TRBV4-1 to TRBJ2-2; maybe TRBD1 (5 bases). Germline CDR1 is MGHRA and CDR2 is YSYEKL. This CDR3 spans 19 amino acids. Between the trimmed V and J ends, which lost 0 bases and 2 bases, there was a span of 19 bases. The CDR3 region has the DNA TGCGCCAGCAGCCAAGATCCGGCAGGGTGGTTTAGAAACACCGGGGAGCTGTTTTTT. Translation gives CASSQDPAGWFRNTGELFF.

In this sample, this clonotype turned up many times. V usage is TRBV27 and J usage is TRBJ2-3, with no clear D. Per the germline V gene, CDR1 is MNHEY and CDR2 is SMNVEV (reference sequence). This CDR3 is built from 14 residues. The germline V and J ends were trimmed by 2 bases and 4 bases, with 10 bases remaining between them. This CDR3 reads CASSLQLHSDTQYF. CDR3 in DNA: TGTGCCAGCAGTTTACAACTTCACTCAGATACGCAGTATTTT.